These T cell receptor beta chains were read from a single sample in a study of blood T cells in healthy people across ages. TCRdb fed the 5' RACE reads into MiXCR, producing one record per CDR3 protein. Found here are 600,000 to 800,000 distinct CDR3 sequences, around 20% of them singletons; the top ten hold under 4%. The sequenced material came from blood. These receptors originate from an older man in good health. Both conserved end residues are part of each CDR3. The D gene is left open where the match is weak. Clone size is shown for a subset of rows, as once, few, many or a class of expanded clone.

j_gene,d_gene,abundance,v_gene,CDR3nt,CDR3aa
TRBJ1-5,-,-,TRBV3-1,TGTGCCAGCAGCCCGGGGGTGAACAATCAGCCCCAGCATTTT,CASSPGVNNQPQHF
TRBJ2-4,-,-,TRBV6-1,TGTGCCAGCAGTGAATTGGGTCAATTAGCCAAAAACATTCAGTACTTC,CASSELGQLAKNIQYF
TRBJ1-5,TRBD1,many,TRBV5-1,TGCGCCAGCAGCTTGGAGGGGACAGGGGGCAATCAGCCCCAGCATTTT,CASSLEGTGGNQPQHF
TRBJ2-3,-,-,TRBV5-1,TGCGCCAGCAGCTTGGACAAGAGCACAGATACGCAGTATTTT,CASSLDKSTDTQYF
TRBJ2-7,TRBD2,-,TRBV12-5,TGTGCTAGTGGCCGAAGCGGGACCTACGAGCAGTACTTC,CASGRSGTYEQYF
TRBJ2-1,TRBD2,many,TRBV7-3,TGTGCCAGCAGCTTACCGGGCGCCGAGCGGGAGGGCCGGTACAATGAGCAGTTCTTC,CASSLPGAEREGRYNEQFF
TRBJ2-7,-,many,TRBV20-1,TGCAGTGCTCGGACAGACGAGCAGTACTTC,CSARTDEQYF
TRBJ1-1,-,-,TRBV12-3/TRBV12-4,TGTGCCAGCAGTCCTTTCAGTTACACTGAAGCTTTCTTT,CASSPFSYTEAFF
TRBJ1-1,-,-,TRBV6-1,TGTGCCAGCACCCTCGACAGCCAGCAAGAAGCTTTCTTT,CASTLDSQQEAFF
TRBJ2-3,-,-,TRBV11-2,TGTGCCAGCAGCTTATTAACTCAGGGGTTCGGCACAGATACGCAGTATTTT,CASSLLTQGFGTDTQYF
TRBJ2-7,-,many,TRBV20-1,TGCAGTGCTAGTTCAGACCGCTCCTACGAGCAGTACTTC,CSASSDRSYEQYF
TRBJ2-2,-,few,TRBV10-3,TGTGCCATCAGTGAGTCGCAAAACACCGGGGAGCTGTTTTTT,CAISESQNTGELFF
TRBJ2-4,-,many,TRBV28,TGTGCCAGCAGTTTAAACGGCAGGAAAAACATTCAGTACTTC,CASSLNGRKNIQYF
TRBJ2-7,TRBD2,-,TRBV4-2,TGTGCCAGCAGCCCCTTCTCTAGCGGGAGCTACGAGCAGTACTTC,CASSPFSSGSYEQYF
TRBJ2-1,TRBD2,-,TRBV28,TGTGCCAGCAGCCTAGCGGGAGTTAATGGGCAGTTCTTC,CASSLAGVNGQFF
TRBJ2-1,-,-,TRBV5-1,TGCGCCAGCAGCTTCGGCGGGGAGAGCTCCTACAATGAGCAGTTCTTC,CASSFGGESSYNEQFF
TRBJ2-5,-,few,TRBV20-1,TGCAGTGCTACGTTACGTCAGGCAGAGACCCAGTACTTC,CSATLRQAETQYF
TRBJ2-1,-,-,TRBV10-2,TGCGCCAGCAGCGGGCCGTCCGGCGATGAGCAGTTCTTC,CASSGPSGDEQFF
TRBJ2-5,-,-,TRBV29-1,TGCAGCGTCGTTAGCAGGTACCAAGAGACCCAGTACTTC,CSVVSRYQETQYF
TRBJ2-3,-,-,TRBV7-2,TGTGCCAGCAGCTTCGGACTGACAGATACGCAGTATTTT,CASSFGLTDTQYF
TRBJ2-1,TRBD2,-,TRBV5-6,TGTGCCAGCTTCCGACTAGCGGGAGGGTACGAGCAGTTCTTC,CASFRLAGGYEQFF
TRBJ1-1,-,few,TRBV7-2,TGTGCCAGCAGCTCGCAGGGGTTGAACACTGAAGCTTTCTTT,CASSSQGLNTEAFF
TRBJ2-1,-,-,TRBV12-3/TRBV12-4,TGTGCCAGCACCCAGACAGACTACAATGGGCAGTTCTTC,CASTQTDYNGQFF
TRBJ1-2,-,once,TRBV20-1,TGCAGTGCTAGCAGGGCTAACTATGGCTACACCTTC,CSASRANYGYTF
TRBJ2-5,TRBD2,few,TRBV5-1,TGCGCCAGCAGCTTGTCGACTAGCGTACAAGAGACCCAGTACTTC,CASSLSTSVQETQYF
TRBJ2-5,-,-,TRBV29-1,TGCAGCGTTGGTGGGGGTGGGGCAGAGACCCAGTACTTC,CSVGGGGAETQYF
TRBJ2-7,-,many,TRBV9,TGTGCCAGCAGCGTAGATCAGGGTTTCGAGCAGTACTTC,CASSVDQGFEQYF
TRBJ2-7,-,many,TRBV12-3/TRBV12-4,TGTGCCAGCAGTCCCGCGCCCTACGAGCAGTACTTC,CASSPAPYEQYF
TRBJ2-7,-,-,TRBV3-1,TGTGCCAGCAGGTTCGGACAGCGGCAGTACTTC,CASRFGQRQYF
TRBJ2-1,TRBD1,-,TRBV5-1,TGCGCCAGCAGCTCAACCGGGACAGGTCTAGTCAATGAGCAGTTCTTC,CASSSTGTGLVNEQFF
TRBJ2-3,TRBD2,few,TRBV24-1,TGTGCCACCAGTGACTACCGGACTAGCGGGAAGGTCACAGATACGCAGTATTTT,CATSDYRTSGKVTDTQYF
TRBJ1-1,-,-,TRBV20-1,TGCAGTGCGGGGCTTGGGTCTATGGCTGAAGCTTTCTTT,CSAGLGSMAEAFF
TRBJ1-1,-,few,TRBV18,TGTGCCAGCTCACCGAACAACAGGGTGAGCACTGAAGCTTTCTTT,CASSPNNRVSTEAFF
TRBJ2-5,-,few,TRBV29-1,TGCAGCGCGCGGGCCGAGCGGCAGACCCAGTACTTC,CSARAERQTQYF
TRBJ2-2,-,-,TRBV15,TGTGCCACCAGCATGAGACGTCCGAACACCGGGGAGCTGTTTTTT,CATSMRRPNTGELFF
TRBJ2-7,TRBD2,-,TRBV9,TGTGCCAGCAGCGTAGGGACTAGCGGGGCCTACGAGCAGTACTTC,CASSVGTSGAYEQYF
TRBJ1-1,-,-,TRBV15,TGTGCCACCAGCAGACAGGGCCGCACTGGAGCTTTCTTT,CATSRQGRTGAFF
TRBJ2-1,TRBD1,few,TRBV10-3,TGTGCCATCAGTAAAGGGACAGGGGACTCCTACAATGAGCAGTTCTTC,CAISKGTGDSYNEQFF
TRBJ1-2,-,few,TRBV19,TGTGCCAGTAGTAACCGGGCCCAGGGCTACACCTTC,CASSNRAQGYTF
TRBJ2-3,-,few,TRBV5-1,TGCGCCAGCAGCTTGGCCACCCCGCTTAATACGCAGTATTTT,CASSLATPLNTQYF
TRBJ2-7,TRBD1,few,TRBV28,TGTGCCAGCAGCGACTCCTTGACAGGGACCTACGAGCAGTACTTC,CASSDSLTGTYEQYF